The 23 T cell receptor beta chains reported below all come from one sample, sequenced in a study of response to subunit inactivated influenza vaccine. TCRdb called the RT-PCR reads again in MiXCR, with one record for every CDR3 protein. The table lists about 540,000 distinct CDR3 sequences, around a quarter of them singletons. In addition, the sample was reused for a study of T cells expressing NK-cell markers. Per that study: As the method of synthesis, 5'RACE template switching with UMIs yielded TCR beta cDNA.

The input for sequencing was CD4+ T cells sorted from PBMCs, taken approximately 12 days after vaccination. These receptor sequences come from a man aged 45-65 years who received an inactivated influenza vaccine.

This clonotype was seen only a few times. The CDR3: CAISDLTGTGVPINTDTQYF. The DNA for the CDR3 is TGTGCCATCAGTGACTTAACCGGGACAGGGGTCCCGATTAACACAGATACGCAGTATTTT. The chain couples TRBV10-3 to TRBJ2-3, with 10 bases that match TRBD1. The ends lost 3 bases at V and 2 bases at J; junction bases unmatched: 17. The germline V gene encodes CDR1 ENHRY and CDR2 SYGVKD. The length of the CDR3 is 20 residues.

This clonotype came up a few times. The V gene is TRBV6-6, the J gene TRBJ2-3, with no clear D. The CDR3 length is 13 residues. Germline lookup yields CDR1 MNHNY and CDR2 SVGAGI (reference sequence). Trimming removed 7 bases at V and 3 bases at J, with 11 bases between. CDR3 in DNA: TGTGCCAGCATCCTCCCTGGGACAGATACGCAGTATTTT. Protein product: CASILPGTDTQYF.

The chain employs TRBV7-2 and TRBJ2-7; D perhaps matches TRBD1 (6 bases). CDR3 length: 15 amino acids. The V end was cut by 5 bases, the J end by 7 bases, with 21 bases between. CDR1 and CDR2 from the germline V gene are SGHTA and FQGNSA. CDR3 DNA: TGTGCCAGCAGCACTAACCCAGGGGTGCTATGGGAGCAGTACTTC. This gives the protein CASSTNPGVLWEQYF.

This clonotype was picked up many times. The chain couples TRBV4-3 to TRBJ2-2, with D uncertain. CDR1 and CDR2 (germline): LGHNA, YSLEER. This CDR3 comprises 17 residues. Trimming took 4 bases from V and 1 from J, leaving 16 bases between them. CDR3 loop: CASSPRAGPGNTGELFF. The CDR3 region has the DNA TGCGCCAGCAGCCCCCGCGCAGGCCCTGGGAACACCGGGGAGCTGTTTTTT.

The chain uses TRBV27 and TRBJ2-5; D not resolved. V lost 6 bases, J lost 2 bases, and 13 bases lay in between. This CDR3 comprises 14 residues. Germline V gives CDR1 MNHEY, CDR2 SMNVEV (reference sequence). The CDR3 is CASRNSGFQETQYF. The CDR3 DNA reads TGTGCCAGCAGAAACTCAGGATTTCAAGAGACCCAGTACTTC.

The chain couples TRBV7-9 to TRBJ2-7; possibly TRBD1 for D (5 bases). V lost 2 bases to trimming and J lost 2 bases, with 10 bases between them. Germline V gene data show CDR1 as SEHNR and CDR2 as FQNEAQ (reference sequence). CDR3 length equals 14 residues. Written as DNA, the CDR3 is TGTGCCAGCAGCTTAAAATCCAGGGCCTACGAGCAGTACTTC. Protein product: CASSLKSRAYEQYF.

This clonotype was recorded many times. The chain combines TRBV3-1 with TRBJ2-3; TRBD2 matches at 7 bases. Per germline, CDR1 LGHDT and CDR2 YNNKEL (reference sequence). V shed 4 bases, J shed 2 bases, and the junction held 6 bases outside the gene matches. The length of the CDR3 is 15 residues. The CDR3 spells CASSPTGTNTDTQYF. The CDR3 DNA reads TGTGCCAGCAGCCCTACCGGGACTAACACAGATACGCAGTATTTT.

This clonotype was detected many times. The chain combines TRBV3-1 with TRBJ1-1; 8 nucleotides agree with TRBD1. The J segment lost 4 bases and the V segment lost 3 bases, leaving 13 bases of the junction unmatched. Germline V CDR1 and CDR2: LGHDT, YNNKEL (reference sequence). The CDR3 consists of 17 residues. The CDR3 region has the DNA TGTGCCAGCAGCCATCTGACAGGGGCTAGAACGGGCACTGAAGCTTTCTTT. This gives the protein CASSHLTGARTGTEAFF.

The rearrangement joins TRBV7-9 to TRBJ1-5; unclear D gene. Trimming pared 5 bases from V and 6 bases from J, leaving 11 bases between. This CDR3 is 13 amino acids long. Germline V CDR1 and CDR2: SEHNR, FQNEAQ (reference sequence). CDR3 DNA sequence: TGTGCCAGCAGCCAAGTGGCTACTCAGCCCCAGCATTTT. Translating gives CASSQVATQPQHF.

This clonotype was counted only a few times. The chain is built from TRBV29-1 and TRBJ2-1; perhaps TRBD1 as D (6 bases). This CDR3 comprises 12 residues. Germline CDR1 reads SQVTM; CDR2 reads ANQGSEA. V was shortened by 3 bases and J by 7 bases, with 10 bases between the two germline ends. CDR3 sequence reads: CSVDTGLNEQFF. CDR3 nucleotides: TGCAGCGTTGACACAGGGTTAAATGAGCAGTTCTTC.

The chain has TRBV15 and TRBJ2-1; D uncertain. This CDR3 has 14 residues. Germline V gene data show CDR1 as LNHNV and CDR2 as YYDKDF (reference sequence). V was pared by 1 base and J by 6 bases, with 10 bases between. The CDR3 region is CATSRGIGSNEQFF. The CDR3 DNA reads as TGTGCCACCAGCAGAGGTATAGGGTCCAATGAGCAGTTCTTC.

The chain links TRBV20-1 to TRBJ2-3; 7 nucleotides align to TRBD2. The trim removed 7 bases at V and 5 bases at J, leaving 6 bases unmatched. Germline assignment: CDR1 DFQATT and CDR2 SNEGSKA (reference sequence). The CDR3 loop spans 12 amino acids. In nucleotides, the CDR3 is TGCAGTGGTACTAGCGCCAAAGATACGCAGTATTTT. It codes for CSGTSAKDTQYF.

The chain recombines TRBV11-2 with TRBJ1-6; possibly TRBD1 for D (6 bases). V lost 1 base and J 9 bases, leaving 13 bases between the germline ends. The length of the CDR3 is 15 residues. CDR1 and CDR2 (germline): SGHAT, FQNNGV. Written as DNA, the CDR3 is TGTGCCAGCAGCTTAGTGGAGGGGGACCTTTCACCCCTCCACTTT. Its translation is CASSLVEGDLSPLHF. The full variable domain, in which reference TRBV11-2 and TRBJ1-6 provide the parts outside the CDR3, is EAGVAQSPRYKIIEKRQSVAFWCNPISGHATLYWYQQILGQGPKLLIQFQNNGVVDDSQLPKDRFSAERLKGVDSTLKIQPAKLEDSAVYLCASSLVEGDLSPLHFGNGTRLTVT.

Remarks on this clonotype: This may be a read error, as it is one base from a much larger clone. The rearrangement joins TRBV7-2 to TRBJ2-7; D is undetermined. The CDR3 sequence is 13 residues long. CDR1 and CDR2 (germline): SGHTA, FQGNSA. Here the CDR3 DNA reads TGTGCCATCAGCTTGACACTCTCCTACGAGCAGTACTTC. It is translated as CAISLTLSYEQYF.

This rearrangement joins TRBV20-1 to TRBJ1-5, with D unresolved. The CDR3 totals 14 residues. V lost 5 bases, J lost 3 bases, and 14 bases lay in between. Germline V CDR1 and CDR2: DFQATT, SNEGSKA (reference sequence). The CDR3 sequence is CSAQHRGVNQPQHF. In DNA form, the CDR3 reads TGCAGTGCTCAACATCGTGGGGTCAATCAGCCCCAGCATTTT.

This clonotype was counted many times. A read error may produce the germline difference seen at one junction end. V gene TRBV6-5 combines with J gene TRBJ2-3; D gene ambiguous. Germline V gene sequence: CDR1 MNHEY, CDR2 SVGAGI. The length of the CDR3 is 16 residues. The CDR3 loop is CVSSYQLATSTDTQYF. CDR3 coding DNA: TGTGTCAGCAGTTATCAACTGGCGACTAGCACAGATACGCAGTATTTT.

Here the CDR3 DNA reads TGCAGCGTTGAAACAGGGACTAAAGAGACCCAGTACTTC. This encodes CSVETGTKETQYF. The J gene is TRBJ2-5, the V gene TRBV29-1; possibly TRBD2 for D (7 bases). Germline CDR1 SQVTM, CDR2 ANQGSEA. This CDR3 has 13 amino acids. V gave up 2 bases and J gave up 3 bases, with 10 bases separating them.

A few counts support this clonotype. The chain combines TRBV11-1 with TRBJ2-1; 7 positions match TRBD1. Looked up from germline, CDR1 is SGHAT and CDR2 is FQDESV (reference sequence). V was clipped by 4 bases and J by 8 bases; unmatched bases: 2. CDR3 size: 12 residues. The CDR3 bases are TGTGCCAGCAGCTCCGGACAGGATGAGCAGTTCTTC. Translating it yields CASSSGQDEQFF.

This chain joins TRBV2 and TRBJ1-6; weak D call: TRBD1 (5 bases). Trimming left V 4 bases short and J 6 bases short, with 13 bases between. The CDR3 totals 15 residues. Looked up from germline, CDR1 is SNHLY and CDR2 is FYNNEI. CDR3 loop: CASSAEGIFNSPLHF. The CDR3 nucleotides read TGTGCCAGCAGTGCCGAGGGGATTTTTAATTCACCCCTCCACTTT.

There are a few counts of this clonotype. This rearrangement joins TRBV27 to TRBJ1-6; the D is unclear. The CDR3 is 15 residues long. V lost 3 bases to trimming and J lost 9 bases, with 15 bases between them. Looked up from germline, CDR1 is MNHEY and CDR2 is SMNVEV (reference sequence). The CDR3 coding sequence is TGTGCCAGCAGTTTTTCGAGGGAGGTGCGTTCACCCCTCCACTTT. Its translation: CASSFSREVRSPLHF.

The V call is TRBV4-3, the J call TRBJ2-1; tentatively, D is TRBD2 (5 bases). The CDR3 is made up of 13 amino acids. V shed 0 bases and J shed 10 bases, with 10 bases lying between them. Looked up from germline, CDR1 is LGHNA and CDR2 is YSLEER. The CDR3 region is CASSQDMRAEQFF. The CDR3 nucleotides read TGCGCCAGCAGCCAAGATATGCGGGCCGAGCAGTTCTTC.

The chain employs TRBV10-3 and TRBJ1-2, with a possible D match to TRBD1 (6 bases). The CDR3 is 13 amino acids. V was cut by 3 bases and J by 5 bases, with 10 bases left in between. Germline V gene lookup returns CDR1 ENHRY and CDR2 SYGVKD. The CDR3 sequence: CAISDRGGYGYTF. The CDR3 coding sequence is TGTGCCATCAGTGACAGGGGCGGATATGGCTACACCTTC.

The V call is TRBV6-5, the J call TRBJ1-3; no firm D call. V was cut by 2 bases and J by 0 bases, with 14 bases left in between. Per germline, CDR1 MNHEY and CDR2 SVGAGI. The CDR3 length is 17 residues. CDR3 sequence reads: CASSYSAKGSSGNTIYF. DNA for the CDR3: TGTGCCAGCAGTTACAGCGCGAAGGGCTCCTCTGGAAACACCATATATTTT.